The T cell receptor (beta chain) under discussion was sequenced for a study of Graves' ophthalmopathy and Graves' hyperthyroidism. Germline CDR1 reads SGDLS; CDR2 reads YYNGEE. Trimming removed 5 bases at V and 8 bases at J, with 14 bases between. The CDR3 covers 12 residues. This clonotype was detected once. Its specificity is unknown. CDR3 regions of TCR beta were amplified from RNA transcripts. Second-round multiplex PCR came after a first-round RT-PCR that employed HTBI primers. TCRdb re-called the multiplex PCR reads through MiXCR, storing one row per CDR3 protein. Among some 1.1 million distinct CDR3 sequences listed, about two fifths were seen once. Study-wide results and limits: Blood also carried most expanded thyroid clonotypes exceeding 0.001 frequency. Ophthalmopathy progression predictions by the model showed nearly 75% specificity and approximately 70% sensitivity.

Excluded were patients with other autoimmune diseases, uncontrolled infections, pregnancy or lactation. The diagnosis combined clinical symptoms, thyroxine, TRAb, thyroid ultrasound and orbital computed tomography scans. The TCR sequence derives from an adult man with Graves' hyperthyroidism. Sequencing was done on a sample of peripheral blood or thyroid tissue (not recorded which). V gene TRBV9 combines with J gene TRBJ2-7; the D gene is possibly TRBD2 (6 bases). In DNA form, the CDR3 reads TGTGCCAGCAGTATGGGAGGCGGGAAGCAGTACTTC. Its translation: CASSMGGGKQYF. Looking up the rest from reference TRBV9 and TRBJ2-7 gives the full variable domain: DSGVTQTPKHLITATGQRVTLRCSPRSGDLSVYWYQQSLDQGLQFLIQYYNGEERAKGNILERFSAQQFPDLHSELNLSSLELGDSALYFCASSMGGGKQYFGPGTRLTVT.